This record looks at one T cell receptor (beta chain) sequence and its context. Sequencing used immunoSEQ multiplex PCR; TCRdb keeps in-frame clones, though not all of them. The sample has 75,000 to 95,000 clones; 80% to 95% are singletons. This sample is part of a study of technical replicates of blood from a few donors. CDR3 size: 14 residues. In germline, CDR1 is SGHRS, CDR2 YFSETQ. V lost 0 bases and J lost 1, with 7 bases in between. The source material was T cells isolated from PBMCs. The rearrangement links TRBV5-1 to TRBJ2-5, with unresolved D. This receptor was taken from a human donor in good health. DNA for the CDR3: TGCGCCAGCAGCTTGGGGAGAGGCCAAGAGACCCAGTACTTC. Protein product: CASSLGRGQETQYF. Together with reference TRBV5-1 and TRBJ2-5, the CDR3 gives the full variable domain: KAGVTQTPRYLIKTRGQQVTLSCSPISGHRSVSWYQQTPGQGLQFLFEYFSETQRNKGNFPGRFSGRQFSNSRSEMNVSTLELGDSALYLCASSLGRGQETQYFGPGTRLLVL.